A single sample gave rise to the 18 T cell receptor beta chains below, sequenced in a study of blood T cells in healthy people across ages. It was with a sample-barcoded 5' primer and a J-beta primer mix that a second PCR of about 6 to 12 cycles was run. TCRdb reanalysed the 5' RACE reads using MiXCR and keeps one entry per CDR3 protein. The sample comprises some 920,000 distinct CDR3 sequences, about 51% of which are singletons, and roughly a fifth rests with the top ten. The sequenced sample consisted of blood. These TCRs come from a woman in her sixties in good health.

This clonotype was counted ten times or more. The rearrangement joins TRBV5-1 to TRBJ1-5, with 7 bases that match TRBD1. Germline V lookup: CDR1 SGHRS, CDR2 YFSETQ. V lost 4 bases, J lost 1 base, and 8 bases stayed unmatched. The CDR3 runs to 16 residues. The CDR3 is CASSPADRASNQPQHF. In DNA, the CDR3 is TGCGCCAGCAGCCCAGCTGACAGGGCCAGCAATCAGCCCCAGCATTTT.

There are a few counts of this clonotype. The CDR3 DNA reads TGTGCCAGCAGCTTAAGGCGCGGGAGGGTGGAGACCCAGTACTTC. This encodes CASSLRRGRVETQYF. The V call is TRBV7-2, the J call TRBJ2-5; the match to TRBD2 covers 9 bases. Germline values: CDR1 SGHTA, CDR2 FQGNSA. V lost 2 bases to trimming and J lost 5 bases; unmatched junction nucleotides: 6. The CDR3 contains 15 residues.

This clonotype has more than one count but fewer than ten. The chain has TRBV20-1 and TRBJ2-1; TRBD2 agrees at 7 bases. The ends lost 3 bases at V and 6 bases at J; junction bases unmatched: 17. The V gene's germline CDR1 is DFQATT and CDR2 SNEGSKA (reference sequence). The CDR3 runs to 17 residues. The CDR3 sequence is CSARANSGGRVGNEQFF. The CDR3 region has the DNA TGCAGTGCTAGGGCCAATTCGGGAGGCCGCGTGGGCAATGAGCAGTTCTTC.

About this clonotype: Since a much larger clone is just one base distant, this may be a read error. The rearrangement uses TRBV10-3 and TRBJ2-7; unclear D gene. V was cut by 6 bases and J by 1 base, with 7 bases left in between. The CDR3 consists of 12 residues. In germline, CDR1 is ENHRY, CDR2 SYGVKD. CDR3 coding DNA: TGTGCCATCAGGGACGGTTCCTACGAGCAGTACTTC. Translated, it gives CAIRDGSYEQYF.

This chain uses TRBV29-1 with TRBJ2-1, with D perhaps TRBD2 (7 bases). Germline CDR1 SQVTM, CDR2 ANQGSEA. The CDR3 consists of 13 residues. The germline V and J ends were trimmed by 2 bases and 8 bases, with 13 bases remaining between them. Here the CDR3 reads CSVEKGGGDEQFF. The DNA for the CDR3 is TGCAGCGTTGAAAAAGGGGGAGGGGATGAGCAGTTCTTC.

At least ten counts were recorded for this clonotype. The rearrangement joins TRBV27 to TRBJ2-7; D is unresolved. This CDR3 region has 13 residues. V was clipped by 3 bases and J by 1 base, with 7 bases between them. CDR1 MNHEY and CDR2 SMNVEV come from the germline V gene (reference sequence). CDR3: CASSLSLSYEQYF. CDR3 bases: TGTGCCAGCAGTTTGTCGCTGTCCTACGAGCAGTACTTC.

The chain couples TRBV4-1 to TRBJ2-7; D possibly corresponds to TRBD2 (5 bases). This CDR3 has 13 residues. Trimming took off 6 bases at V and 5 bases at J, with 14 bases between the two ends. Germline V gives CDR1 MGHRA, CDR2 YSYEKL. CDR3 sequence: CASSSSRTNEQYF. CDR3 nucleotides: TGCGCCAGCAGTTCTAGCCGCACGAACGAGCAGTACTTC.

CDR3 bases: TGTGCCAGCAGTCAGACAGGGGGCGGTCAGCCCCAGCATTTT. Its protein is CASSQTGGGQPQHF. The gene calls are TRBV12-3 or TRBV12-4 and TRBJ1-5, with 10 nucleotides matching TRBD1. The CDR3 is made up of 14 amino acids. V trimming: 5 bases; J trimming: 6 bases; junction bases outside the gene matches: 4.

This clonotype was observed a few times. V is TRBV2 and J is TRBJ1-4; tentative D call: TRBD1 (6 bases). The CDR3 covers 13 residues. V lost 7 bases to trimming and J lost 10 bases, with 16 bases between them. Germline lookup yields CDR1 SNHLY and CDR2 FYNNEI. CDR3 DNA: TGTGCCAGCAAAGGACAGAAAAGCGGAAAACTGTTTTTT. This encodes CASKGQKSGKLFF.

The chain links TRBV12-3 or TRBV12-4 to TRBJ1-4; D is unclear. Trimming shortened V by 5 bases and J by 7 bases, and 14 bases separated the two germline ends. The CDR3 is 14 residues long. CDR3 DNA sequence: TGTGCCAGCAGTCTCCGTGTGGGCGGTGAAAAACTGTTTTTT. This translates into CASSLRVGGEKLFF.

V is TRBV12-3 or TRBV12-4 and J is TRBJ2-7; D is uncertain. CDR3 length equals 13 residues. V was pared by 5 bases and J by 4 bases, with 12 bases between. The CDR3 region is CASSPQWGYEQYF. In DNA, the CDR3 is TGTGCCAGCAGTCCTCAGTGGGGATACGAGCAGTACTTC.

The DNA for the CDR3 is TGCAGTGCTATGAGGGACACTCGCACAGATACGCAGTATTTT. Protein product: CSAMRDTRTDTQYF. The chain employs TRBV20-1 and TRBJ2-3; a possible D gene is TRBD1 (6 bases). Deletions cut 4 bases from V and 1 base from J, with 12 bases between. The germline V gene encodes CDR1 DFQATT and CDR2 SNEGSKA (reference sequence). CDR3 length: 14 residues.

The CDR3 spells CASSYGGNSYEQYF. The CDR3 DNA reads as TGTGCCAGCAGTTACGGAGGGAACTCCTACGAGCAGTACTTC. The V call is TRBV7-9, the J call TRBJ2-7; tentative D call: TRBD2 (6 bases). Germline V gene data show CDR1 as SEHNR and CDR2 as FQNEAQ (reference sequence). The CDR3 spans 14 residues. The ends were cut back, 6 bases at V and 0 bases at J, with 12 bases in the middle.

This clonotype was observed a handful of times. V usage is TRBV6-1 and J usage is TRBJ2-7; 7 positions match TRBD1. V lost 5 bases to trimming and J lost 3 bases; unmatched junction nucleotides: 4. The CDR3 is made up of 13 amino acids. Germline assignment: CDR1 MNHNS and CDR2 SASEGT. Written as DNA, the CDR3 is TGTGCCAGCAGTCCGACAGGGTTCTACGAGCAGTACTTC. It specifies CASSPTGFYEQYF.

The chain employs TRBV11-1 and TRBJ2-5; 7 positions match TRBD2. Judging by the DNA end, TRBJ2-7 fits better; the J call may be wrong. Germline V lookup: CDR1 SGHAT, CDR2 FQDESV (reference sequence). CDR3 length: 15 residues. This chain's CDR3 is CASSPDVSGTGEQYF. The CDR3 DNA reads TGTGCCAGCAGCCCGGACGTCAGCGGGACCGGCGAGCAGTACTTC.

This clonotype was observed a few times. The V call is TRBV28, the J call TRBJ2-7; 7 nucleotides line up with TRBD1. Per germline, CDR1 MDHEN and CDR2 SYDVKM. This CDR3 has 15 amino acids. V gave up 10 bases and J gave up 3 bases; unmatched junction bases: 15. The CDR3 here is CATLVFEGGIYEQYF. As DNA, the CDR3 is TGTGCCACCCTAGTTTTTGAAGGGGGCATCTACGAGCAGTACTTC.

The chain links TRBV11-2 to TRBJ2-5; D is perhaps TRBD2 (6 bases). The J call is in doubt because the DNA end fits TRBJ2-7 better. Germline V CDR1 and CDR2: SGHAT, FQNNGV. This CDR3 has 13 residues. The CDR3 loop is CASSPYFGSEQYF. The CDR3 DNA follows: TGTGCCAGCAGCCCCTATTTCGGGAGCGAGCAGTACTTC.

This clonotype appeared many times. The CDR3 spells CSVLSYNEQFF. The CDR3 DNA reads TGCAGCGTTCTGTCCTACAATGAGCAGTTCTTC. The V gene is TRBV29-1, the J gene TRBJ2-1; no definite D call. The CDR3 covers 11 residues. CDR1 and CDR2 from the germline V gene are SQVTM and ANQGSEA. Trimming removed 5 bases at V and 1 base at J, with 3 bases between.